This T cell receptor beta chain was sequenced for a study of technical replicates of blood from a few donors. Trimming took 3 bases from V and 1 from J, leaving 12 bases between them. The germline CDR1 and CDR2 sequences are KGHSH and LQKENI. The CDR3 consists of 15 residues. Here immunoSEQ multiplex PCR was the method, and the copy in TCRdb shows in-frame clones only, minus some. The profile shows almost 90,000 clones, approximately 94% of them singletons. The sequence was obtained from a human donor in good health. The rearrangement links TRBV18 to TRBJ1-1; no definite D call. Sequenced sample: T cells isolated from PBMCs. CDR3 sequence: CASSPTMPGNTEAFF. The CDR3, as DNA: TGTGCCAGCTCACCCACGATGCCGGGGAACACTGAAGCTTTCTTT.